The present T cell receptor beta chain was sequenced within a study of lymphopenia after photon versus proton radiotherapy. Study-wide results and caveats: Photon-treated patients lost naive T cells and TCR diversity; proton-treated stayed stable. In patients who died, overall survival fell as post-nadir TCR diversity dropped more. After the lymphocyte nadir, photon-treated repertoires showed oligoclonal expansion, especially of CD8+ Temra cells. Authors raise, but do not show, better survival with proton therapy.

Germline trimming cut 5 bases from V and 5 bases from J; bases unmatched to any gene: 14. CDR3 length equals 16 residues. Looked up from germline, CDR1 is MGHRA and CDR2 is YSYEKL. Using immunoSEQ multiplex PCR, the repertoire was profiled, and TCRdb retains in-frame clones only, with some absent. The sample includes roughly 30,000 clones, approximately 95% seen only once; the top ten take about 0.66%. This clone appeared once. Its antigen is currently unknown. This chain joins TRBV4-1 and TRBJ1-1, with 7 bases identical to TRBD1. The specimen was peripheral blood, collected from a patient treated with photon-based radiotherapy. This TCR came from a woman in her fifties or sixties with cholangiocarcinoma. The CDR3 DNA is TGCGCCAGCAGCGCCCGGCTTGGGACAGTAGGGACTGAAGCTTTCTTT. Protein sequence: CASSARLGTVGTEAFF.